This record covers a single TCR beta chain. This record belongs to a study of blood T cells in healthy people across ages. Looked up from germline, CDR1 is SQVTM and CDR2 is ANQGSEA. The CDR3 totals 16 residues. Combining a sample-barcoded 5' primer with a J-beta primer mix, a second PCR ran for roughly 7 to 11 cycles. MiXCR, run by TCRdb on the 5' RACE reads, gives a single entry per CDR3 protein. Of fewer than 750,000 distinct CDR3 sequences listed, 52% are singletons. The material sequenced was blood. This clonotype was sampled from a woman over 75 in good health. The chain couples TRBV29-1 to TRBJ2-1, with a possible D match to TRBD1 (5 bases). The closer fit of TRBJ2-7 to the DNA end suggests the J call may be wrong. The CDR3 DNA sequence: TGCAGCGTTGAAGATCAGGGCCGGAGCTCCTACAATGAGCAGTACTTC. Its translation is CSVEDQGRSSYNEQYF.